What follows describes a single TCR beta chain. What it recognizes is unknown. The sample belongs to a study of T cell clusters in autoimmune cytopenias. TRB amplification used around 270 ng of peripheral blood genomic DNA. Multiplex touch-down PCR amplified TRB using TRB-A and TRB-B pools in one tube. Reprocessing the multiplex PCR reads, TCRdb reports a single entry for every CDR3 protein and omits DNA. This sample's table reports fewer than 7,500 distinct CDR3 sequences. Study-level points and caveats: TRB repertoire shifts in secondary cytopenia and chronic lymphocytic leukemia mostly reflected lymphoma, not autoimmunity.

CDR1 SGHTA and CDR2 FQGNSA come from the germline V gene. There are 13 residues in the CDR3. Sequencing was performed on peripheral blood. The rearrangement uses TRBV7-2 and TRBJ2-2. The origin of this receptor is a human donor with an autoimmune cytopenia or autoimmune hepatitis (not recorded which). CDR3: CASSLKTTGELFF.